Detailed here is one T cell receptor beta chain. This clonotype came up many times. What this receptor recognizes is not known. No base-level quality is on record; no much larger clone is a single base apart. These data come from a study of CD8 T cells in ankylosing spondylitis (dated by TCRdb to the late 2010s). Background on the whole study: The study set out to find disease-linked TCR variants by profiling T cell receptor beta repertoires in ankylosing spondylitis patients and healthy donors. Peripheral blood was sampled, and synovial fluid was also collected from ankylosing spondylitis patients. The full study cohort comprised roughly 24 ankylosing spondylitis patients and some 110 healthy donors.

What the study reported, not specific to this receptor: Significant enrichment of the disease-linked clones was reported in matched synovial fluid samples from ankylosing spondylitis patients. Some TCR beta motif variants had previously been reported in synovial fluid and blood of reactive arthritis patients, which suggested common disease-initiation mechanisms. In peripheral blood, the disease-linked clones were found at relatively low frequencies and had a CD8+ phenotype. Blood from ankylosing spondylitis patients appeared to be characterized by a TCR beta motif made up of seven or eight highly homologous amino acid variants.

Sequenced on an Illumina HiSeq 2500. Quantitative 5'-RACE with molecular barcodes was used to prepare TCR beta libraries. The source study handled its data this way. Disease-linked TCR variants were identified with a new computational method built on a probabilistic model of VDJ rearrangement. TCRdb reran the public reads through fastp at Q25 and MiXCR, keeping productive beta chains. Merged by CDR3 protein, the rows form single entries marked with the most common genes and DNA. These V and J calls rely on TCRdb rather than the paper's analysis. Present in this sample are roughly 97,000 distinct CDR3 sequences, almost 8.5% of which were seen just once. The ten largest clones add up to 9.9% of the sample. This TCR was sampled from a male donor with ankylosing spondylitis or in good health (not recorded which). Sequencing was done on a sample of blood, either unsorted or a sorted T cell fraction (not recorded which).

The CDR3: CASSPLAPDTQYF. The DNA is as follows: TGTGCCAGCAGCCCCCTAGCGCCAGATACGCAGTATTTT. The V gene is TRBV7-8 and the J gene is TRBJ2-3, and TRBD2 may be the D gene, going by 6 matching bases. Relative to germline, V is 5 bases shorter and J is 4 bases shorter, with 10 bases between their ends. The CDR3 holds 13 amino acids from the cysteine to the phenylalanine. The only DNA kept is the CDR3, 39 bases in frame from the first base. From a lookup of the germline V gene, CDR1 and CDR2 are SGHVS and FQNEAQ.